This T cell receptor beta chain was obtained from a study of blood T cell repertoires in COVID-19. Looked up from germline, CDR1 is SQVTM and CDR2 is ANQGSEA. V gave up 6 bases and J gave up 6 bases, with 18 bases separating them. This CDR3 spans 13 amino acids. This clone was seen a few times. Produced via immunoSEQ multiplex PCR; TCRdb's table is partial and in-frame only. The table has hundreds of thousands of clones, around four fifths seen once. This sequence originates from a woman aged 45 to 65 who had been exposed to COVID-19. Sequences were obtained from PBMCs or T cells enriched from blood (not recorded which). V usage is TRBV29-1 and J usage is TRBJ2-7; the D gene is possibly TRBD2 (6 bases). The CDR3 loop reads CSVAEGARREQYF. CDR3 nucleotides: TGCAGCGTGGCGGAGGGCGCTCGACGCGAGCAGTACTTC.